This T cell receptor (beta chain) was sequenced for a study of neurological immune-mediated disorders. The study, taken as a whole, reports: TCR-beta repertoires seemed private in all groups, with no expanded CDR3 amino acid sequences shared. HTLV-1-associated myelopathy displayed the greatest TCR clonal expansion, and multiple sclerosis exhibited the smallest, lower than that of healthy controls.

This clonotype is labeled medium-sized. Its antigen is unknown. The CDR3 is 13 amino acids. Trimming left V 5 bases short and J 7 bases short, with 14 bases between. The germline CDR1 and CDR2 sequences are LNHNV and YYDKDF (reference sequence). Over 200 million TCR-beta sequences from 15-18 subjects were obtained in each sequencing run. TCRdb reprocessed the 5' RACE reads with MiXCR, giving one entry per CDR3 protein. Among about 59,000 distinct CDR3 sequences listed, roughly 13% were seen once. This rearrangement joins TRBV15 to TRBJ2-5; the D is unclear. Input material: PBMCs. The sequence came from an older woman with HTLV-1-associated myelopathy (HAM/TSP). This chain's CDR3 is CATSGPEKGTQYF. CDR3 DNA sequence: TGTGCCACCAGCGGCCCCGAGAAGGGGACCCAGTACTTC.